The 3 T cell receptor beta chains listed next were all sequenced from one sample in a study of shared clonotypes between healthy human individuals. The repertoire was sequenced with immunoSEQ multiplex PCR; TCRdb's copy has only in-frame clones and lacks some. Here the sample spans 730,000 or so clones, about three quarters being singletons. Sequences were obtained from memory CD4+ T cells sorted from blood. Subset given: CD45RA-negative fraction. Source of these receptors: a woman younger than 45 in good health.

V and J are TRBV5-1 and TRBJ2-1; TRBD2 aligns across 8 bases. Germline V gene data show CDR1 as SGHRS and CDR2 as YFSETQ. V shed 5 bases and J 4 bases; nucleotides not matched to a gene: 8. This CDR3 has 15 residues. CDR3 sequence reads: CASSLAGWRYNEQFF. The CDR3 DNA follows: TGCGCCAGCAGTTTAGCGGGATGGCGGTACAATGAGCAGTTCTTC.

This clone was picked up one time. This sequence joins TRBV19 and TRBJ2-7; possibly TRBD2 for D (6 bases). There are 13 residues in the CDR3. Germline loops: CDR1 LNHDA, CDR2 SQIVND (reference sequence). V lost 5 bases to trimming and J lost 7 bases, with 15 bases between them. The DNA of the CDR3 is TGTGCCAGTAGTGGGTGGGACTCACGGGAGCAGTACTTC. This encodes CASSGWDSREQYF.

In DNA form, the CDR3 reads TGTGCCAGCAGCTTAGCAGCCTCCACAGGGGGCGCCGGCGGCTACACCTTC. As protein: CASSLAASTGGAGGYTF. The chain employs TRBV7-8 and TRBJ1-2; 9 bases match TRBD1. This CDR3 has 17 residues. V dropped 0 bases and J dropped 8; count of bases not matched to a gene: 13. CDR1 is SGHVS, CDR2 FQNEAQ, per germline.